The rows below give T cell receptor beta chains drawn from one sample of a study of T cell responses to AZD1222 COVID-19 vaccine. The assay was immunoSEQ multiplex PCR, and TCRdb's table has in-frame clones only and misses some. The sample holds tens of thousands of clones, more than 70% seen once. Sequenced material: peripheral blood, taken 28 days after the second dose of the MenACWY control vaccine. The origin of the receptors is an adult who received the MenACWY meningococcal vaccine as a control. Each CDR3 is given with its conserved first and last residue. The D gene is left open where the match is weak. Clone size appears in some rows only: once, few, many, or a class for an expanded clone.

d_gene	abundance	v_gene	j_gene	len	CDR3nt	CDR3aa
TRBD1	.	TRBV5-4	TRBJ2-7	15	TGTGCCAGCAGCCGCCCGGGACAGGGTGTCCACGAGCAGTACTTC	CASSRPGQGVHEQYF
.	.	TRBV18	TRBJ2-4	15	TGTGCCAGCTCACCACCGTCTGGGACAATCGACATTCAGTACTTC	CASSPPSGTIDIQYF
TRBD1	.	TRBV6-1	TRBJ1-2	17	TGTGCCAGCAGTGGAACGGGACAGGGCGTCTTCGACTATGGCTACACCTTC	CASSGTGQGVFDYGYTF
.	.	TRBV3-1/TRBV3-2	TRBJ1-4	15	TGTGCCAGCAGCCCCACCGCCGGGACCCATGAAAAACTGTTTTTT	CASSPTAGTHEKLFF
.	.	TRBV28	TRBJ1-2	12	TGTGCCAGCAGTTTCGTCAAATATGGCTACACCTTC	CASSFVKYGYTF
.	few	TRBV11-3	TRBJ1-4	11	TGTGCCAGCAGCTTTTATGAAAAACTGTTTTTT	CASSFYEKLFF
TRBD2	.	TRBV7-3	TRBJ2-1	12	TGTGCCAGCAGCTGGGGGGGCAATGAGCAGTTCTTC	CASSWGGNEQFF
TRBD2	.	TRBV5-1	TRBJ2-5	17	TGCGCCAGCAGCTTGGGATTGGAGTCTAGCGGGGTAGAGACCCGGTACTTC	CASSLGLESSGVETRYF
.	.	TRBV7-2	TRBJ2-1	15	TGTGCCAGCAGCTTAGTTCAGGAAGCCTACAATGAGCAGTTCTTC	CASSLVQEAYNEQFF
.	.	TRBV11-3	TRBJ1-1	13	TGTGCCAGCAGCTCAAGGGGGGAGGCTGAAGCTTTCTTT	CASSSRGEAEAFF
.	.	TRBV19	TRBJ1-5	15	TGTGCCAGCAGCGTTGGGGGCGCGAGCAATCAGCCCCAGCATTTT	CASSVGGASNQPQHF
TRBD2	.	TRBV29-1	TRBJ2-7	13	TGCAGCGTTGGTAGCGGGGGGCCCTACGAGCAGTACTTC	CSVGSGGPYEQYF
TRBD1	.	TRBV18	TRBJ2-5	14	TGTGCCAGCTCCCTTCACAGGGGCGAGGAGACCCAGTACTTC	CASSLHRGEETQYF
.	.	TRBV28	TRBJ2-7	13	TGTGCCAGCACCTTTTCAGTGGGCGGCGAGCAGTACTTC	CASTFSVGGEQYF
.	.	TRBV5-4	TRBJ2-3	13	TGTGCCAGCAGCTTGGCCGGAGCAGATACGCAGTATTTT	CASSLAGADTQYF
.	.	TRBV24-1	TRBJ2-1	12	TGTGCCACCGGACGGAATGTGGGGGAGCAGTTCTTC	CATGRNVGEQFF
TRBD2	.	TRBV28	TRBJ2-7	14	TGTGCCAGCAGAAAGCGGGAGGGCCCCTACGAGCAGTACTTC	CASRKREGPYEQYF
TRBD1	.	TRBV27	TRBJ1-6	18	TGTGCCAGCAGTTTAGGCCCCCCTCAGGGGGCTATGGGTTCACCCCTCCACTTT	CASSLGPPQGAMGSPLHF
TRBD1	.	TRBV28	TRBJ1-5	15	TGTGCCAGCAGTTCCCGGACAGGGAGGAATCAGCCCCAGCATTTT	CASSSRTGRNQPQHF
TRBD2	.	TRBV7-9	TRBJ2-7	14	TGTGCCAGCTCCCCGAGCGGGGGCCCCTACGAGCAGTACTTC	CASSPSGGPYEQYF
.	.	TRBV5-1	TRBJ1-1	14	TGCGCCAGCAGCTTGCAGGCCCCGAACACTGAAGCTTTCTTT	CASSLQAPNTEAFF
.	.	TRBV7-2	TRBJ1-1	14	TGTGCCAGCAGCCGGGAGGTGGGGTGGGCTGAAGCTTTCTTT	CASSREVGWAEAFF
.	.	TRBV2	TRBJ2-7	12	TGTGCCAGCAGTGTTAGCTCCTACGAGCAGTACTTC	CASSVSSYEQYF
.	.	TRBV19	TRBJ1-5	15	TGTGCCAGTATCGACTGGGCGGGAGCAGACCAGCCCCAGCATTTT	CASIDWAGADQPQHF
TRBD2	.	TRBV11-2	TRBJ2-3	16	TGTGCCAGCAGCTTAGAGCCTAGCGGGGGGGCGAATACGCAGTATTTT	CASSLEPSGGANTQYF
.	.	TRBV20-1	TRBJ1-1	11	TGCAGTGCTAGTGGCAACACTGAAGCTTTCTTT	CSASGNTEAFF
.	.	TRBV7-9	TRBJ1-1	15	TGTGCCAGCAGCTTAGAGGCCCCCACGCGGCCCCAAGCTTTCTTT	CASSLEAPTRPQAFF
TRBD1	.	TRBV6-6	TRBJ2-7	15	TGTGCCAGCAGTTACTCGAGTCAGGGGGCTTACGAGCAGTACTTC	CASSYSSQGAYEQYF
.	.	TRBV3-1/TRBV3-2	TRBJ1-4	13	TGTGGGTCTCGACAAGGGTATAGTGAAAAACTGTTTTTT	CGSRQGYSEKLFF
TRBD1	.	TRBV4-3	TRBJ1-1	15	TGCGCCAGCAGCCAAGAAGGGGGCAGAAGGGCTGAAGCTTTCTTT	CASSQEGGRRAEAFF
.	.	TRBV12-3/TRBV12-4	TRBJ1-5	13	TGTGCCAGCAGCGGGGACGTCCGGCAGCCCCAGCATTTT	CASSGDVRQPQHF
TRBD2	.	TRBV2	TRBJ2-3	19	TGTGCCAGCAGTACACCTCGAGACTTACTAGCGGGGAGCACAGATACGCAGTATTTT	CASSTPRDLLAGSTDTQYF
.	.	TRBV7-2	TRBJ2-3	13	TGTGCCAGCAGCTTATCACAGGGCGATACGCAGTATTTT	CASSLSQGDTQYF
.	.	TRBV24-1	TRBJ2-1	12	TGTGCCACGACAGACGGCTACAATGAGCAGTTCTTC	CATTDGYNEQFF
TRBD1	.	TRBV5-4	TRBJ2-7	14	TGTGCCAGCAGCGCCCGGGACAGGGGCTACGAGCAGTACTTC	CASSARDRGYEQYF
.	.	TRBV6-5	TRBJ2-3	11	TGTGCCACCGGGACTGGAGATACGCAGTATTTT	CATGTGDTQYF
.	.	TRBV27	TRBJ2-6	17	TGTGCCAGCACCATAATCGGGGGACTCTCTGGGGCCAACGTCCTGACTTTC	CASTIIGGLSGANVLTF
.	.	TRBV9	TRBJ2-7	13	TGTGCCAGCAGCGTAGGAGGTTCCTACGAGCAGTACTTC	CASSVGGSYEQYF
.	.	TRBV5-1	TRBJ2-5	16	TGCGCCAGCAGCTGGACCTGGGGCAGGAGGGCAGAGACCCAGTACTTC	CASSWTWGRRAETQYF
.	.	TRBV2	TRBJ1-4	16	TGTGCCAGCAGTGAGCGGAGTGTCGCGACTAATGAAAAACTGTTTTTT	CASSERSVATNEKLFF
TRBD1	few	TRBV19	TRBJ1-5	13	TGTGCCAGTGGGACAGGGGGCAATCAGCCCCAGCATTTT	CASGTGGNQPQHF
.	.	TRBV6-5	TRBJ2-5	14	TGTGCCAGCAGTTACAACGGGGCTTTAGAGACCCAGTACTTC	CASSYNGALETQYF
.	.	TRBV6-5	TRBJ1-2	13	TGTGCCAGCAGTTACTCGGATGGGGTCGGCTACACCTTC	CASSYSDGVGYTF
.	.	TRBV20-1	TRBJ2-5	11	TGCAGTGCTAGAATCGGGGAGACCCAGTACTTC	CSARIGETQYF
.	.	TRBV30	TRBJ2-7	15	TGTGCCTGGAGTGTAGGAGGGAATAGCGACTACGAGCAGTACTTC	CAWSVGGNSDYEQYF